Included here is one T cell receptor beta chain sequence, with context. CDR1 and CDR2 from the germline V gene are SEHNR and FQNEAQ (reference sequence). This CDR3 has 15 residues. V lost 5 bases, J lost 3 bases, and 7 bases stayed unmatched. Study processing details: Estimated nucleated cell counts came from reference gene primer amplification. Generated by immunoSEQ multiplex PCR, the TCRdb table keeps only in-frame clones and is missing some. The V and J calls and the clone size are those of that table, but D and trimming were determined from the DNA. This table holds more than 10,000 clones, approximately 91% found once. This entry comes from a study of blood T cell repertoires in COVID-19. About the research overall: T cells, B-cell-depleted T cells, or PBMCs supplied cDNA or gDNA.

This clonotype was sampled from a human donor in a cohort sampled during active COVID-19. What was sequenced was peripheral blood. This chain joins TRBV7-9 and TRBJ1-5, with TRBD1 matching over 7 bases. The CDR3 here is CASSPPGTVNQPQHF. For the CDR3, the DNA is TGTGCCAGCAGCCCCCCCGGGACAGTCAATCAGCCCCAGCATTTT.